The sequence of this T cell receptor beta chain was determined in a study of prognosis after radiotherapy for stage I lung cancer. Study findings and constraints: Unique TCR clone counts dropped after stereotactic body radiation therapy, from a median of roughly 9,900 to 7,200.

Genomic DNA yielded TCR beta CDR3, amplified by two-round multiplex PCR. For every TRBV and TRBJ gene, a specific primer was used in first-round PCR. TCRdb redid the calling of the multiplex PCR reads with MiXCR, one entry per CDR3 protein. The table shows around 13,000 distinct CDR3 sequences, with approximately 40% occurring only once. V shed 4 bases, J shed 5 bases, and the junction held 16 bases outside the gene matches. The V gene's germline CDR1 is SGHTA and CDR2 FQGNSA. The CDR3 is 17 amino acids. Ten or more counts support this clonotype. Its cognate antigen is unknown. The receptor was derived from a donor aged 50 or older with non-small cell lung cancer. This chain joins TRBV7-2 and TRBJ2-5, with 7 nucleotides matching TRBD2. This sample comprised PBMCs, obtained before or after stereotactic body radiation therapy (not recorded which). The CDR3 DNA follows: TGTGCCAGCAGCTCCGGAAGAGGCCCAAGAGCGGGGGAGACCCAGTACTTC. Translating gives CASSSGRGPRAGETQYF.